Given below is one T cell receptor beta chain in context. Its antigen is not known. The repertoire was sequenced with immunoSEQ multiplex PCR; TCRdb's copy has only in-frame clones and lacks some. This sample carries about 2.1 million clones, around 93% of them seen once, and the ten largest clones take more than 1.5%. The sample comes from a study of shared clonotypes between healthy human individuals. V was cut by 6 bases and J by 1 base, with 17 bases left in between. The CDR3 runs to 16 residues. Germline CDR1 is MNHNY and CDR2 is SVGAGI (reference sequence). The naive CD8 population came from CD45RO-negative cells selected for CCR7, without terminally differentiated effector memory CD45RA+ cells. Study-wide points: Few donors limited the genetic and exposure-history diversity represented.

The sequencing sample was made of naive CD8+ T cells from PBMCs. This chain connects TRBV6-6 to TRBJ2-3; D is perhaps TRBD1 (6 bases). This sequence originates from a man aged 18 to 30 in good health. Some clones in this sample may be carry-over from other donors' samples. This CDR3 reads CASRVQGAKRTDTQYF. The CDR3, as DNA: TGTGCCAGCAGAGTACAGGGCGCTAAGCGCACAGATACGCAGTATTTT.